The clone carrying this TCR beta chain was detected only a few times. V was pared by 6 bases and J by 3 bases, with 8 bases of the junction left unmatched. Germline V gene lookup returns CDR1 MDHEN and CDR2 SYDVKM. This CDR3 comprises 16 residues. This entry is derived from a study of blood T cell repertoires in COVID-19. Produced via immunoSEQ multiplex PCR; TCRdb's table is partial and in-frame only. Seen here are fewer than 250,000 clones, approximately 82% observed once, and the top ten hold approximately 1.9%. The chain employs TRBV28 and TRBJ1-3; 10 bases fit TRBD1. The receptor comes from a woman at least 80 years old with acute or convalescent COVID-19. The sample comprised peripheral blood. DNA of the CDR3: TGTGCCAGCAGCACCGGGACAGGGGTCCGTGGAAACACCATATATTTT. Its translation: CASSTGTGVRGNTIYF.